Listed below are T cell receptor beta chains from one sample, sequenced in a study of early T cells in non-severe SARS-CoV-2 infection. TCRdb passed the 5' RACE reads through MiXCR, listing each CDR3 protein once. The sample shows 45,000 to 60,000 distinct CDR3 sequences, 10% of them seen only once. Sequenced input: whole blood. The origin of the receptors is an adult who was a healthcare worker with PCR-confirmed SARS-CoV-2 infection or an uninfected control (not recorded which). Each CDR3 is given with its conserved first and last residue. The D gene is left open where the match is weak. Clone size, where shown, is once, few, many, or a class for clones that have expanded.

D gene,V gene,clone size,J gene,CDR3 DNA,CDR3 protein
TRBD2,TRBV5-1,few,TRBJ2-2,TGCGCCAGCAGCTATTCTGGACTAGCGGACACCGGGGAGCTGTTTTTT,CASSYSGLADTGELFF
.,TRBV7-9,many,TRBJ2-7,TGTGCCAGCAGCCATAAGAGCGGAAGCTCCTACGAGCAGTACTTC,CASSHKSGSSYEQYF
.,TRBV10-3,many,TRBJ2-2,TGTGCCATCCGAGGGGCAGACACCGGGGAGCTGTTTTTT,CAIRGADTGELFF
.,TRBV7-2,.,TRBJ1-2,TGTGCCAGCAGCTTAGCATGGGGTCAGCCCTACTATGGCTACACCTTC,CASSLAWGQPYYGYTF
.,TRBV12-3/TRBV12-4,many,TRBJ1-5,TGTGCCAGCAGTCCAGGACCGGGACAGCCCCAGCATTTT,CASSPGPGQPQHF
.,TRBV6-4,.,TRBJ2-1,TGTGCCAGCAGTGACTCTCTGGACCCAAATGAGCAGTTCTTC,CASSDSLDPNEQFF
.,TRBV6-5,many,TRBJ1-2,TGTGCCAGCAGCAGGACAGACTATGGCTACACCTTC,CASSRTDYGYTF
TRBD1,TRBV5-1,.,TRBJ1-4,TGCGCCAGCAGCACAGGGACAGGGATTGAAAAACTGTTTTTT,CASSTGTGIEKLFF
.,TRBV2,.,TRBJ2-3,TGTGCCAGTGCTACTAGCACCTCCGGCACAGATACGCAGTATTTT,CASATSTSGTDTQYF
TRBD1,TRBV7-9,.,TRBJ2-7,TGTGCCAGCAGCCATGGACAGGGCCAACTAATACCTTACGAGCAGTACTTC,CASSHGQGQLIPYEQYF
TRBD1,TRBV30,many,TRBJ2-2,TGTGCCTGGAGTGTAGTCGCGGACAGGCCAAACGGGGAGCTGTTTTTT,CAWSVVADRPNGELFF
.,TRBV6-6,few,TRBJ1-2,TGTGCCAGCAGTAGGGACATCTATGGCTACACCTTC,CASSRDIYGYTF
.,TRBV30,many,TRBJ2-1,TGTGCCTGGAGTGCGCGCAAGGACAATGAGCAGTTCTTC,CAWSARKDNEQFF
.,TRBV11-1,few,TRBJ2-3,TGTGCCAGCAGCTCCCAGTACAGCACAGATACGCAGTATTTT,CASSSQYSTDTQYF
TRBD2,TRBV7-3,.,TRBJ2-1,TGTGCCAGCAGCTTATCTAGCGGGAGGGCTTTGGGCAATGAGCAGTTCTTC,CASSLSSGRALGNEQFF
TRBD1,TRBV28,.,TRBJ2-7,TGTGCCAGCAGCCCCCTTGACAGGGCGGACGAGCAGTACTTC,CASSPLDRADEQYF
.,TRBV5-4,many,TRBJ1-2,TGTGCCAGCAGCTCCCCAGCCCCCTATGGCTACACCTTC,CASSSPAPYGYTF
TRBD2,TRBV12-3/TRBV12-4,many,TRBJ2-1,TGTGCCAGCAGTTTTATGACTAGCGGGACCCAGAATGAGCAGTTCTTC,CASSFMTSGTQNEQFF
.,TRBV27,.,TRBJ2-5,TGTGCCACCATGAGCCGGAGACTAAATGAGACCCAGTACTTC,CATMSRRLNETQYF
.,TRBV4-1,few,TRBJ1-2,TGCGCCAGCAGCCAAGTCCGCGTAATCTATGGCTACACCTTC,CASSQVRVIYGYTF
TRBD1,TRBV3-1,few,TRBJ2-3,TGTGCCAGCAGCCAAGTGAAGGGACAGGGGGTGGATACGCAGTATTTT,CASSQVKGQGVDTQYF
.,TRBV20-1,many,TRBJ1-5,TGCAGTGCGGGAGGGAGCAATCAGCCCCAGCATTTT,CSAGGSNQPQHF
.,TRBV6-6,.,TRBJ1-2,TGTGCCAGCACCCCAGACAGCCTATATGGCTACACCTTC,CASTPDSLYGYTF
.,TRBV27,.,TRBJ1-1,TGTGCCAGCAGTTTATCGTGGGGGGTAGAAACTGAAGCTTTCTTT,CASSLSWGVETEAFF
.,TRBV7-9,.,TRBJ1-3,TGTGCCAGCAGCTGGCTGAATGACAGGGGAAACACCATATATTTT,CASSWLNDRGNTIYF
.,TRBV11-3,.,TRBJ1-1,TGTGCCAGCAGCGGAATAGGGATTGAAGCTTTCTTT,CASSGIGIEAFF
.,TRBV11-2,many,TRBJ2-1,TGTGCCAGCAGGGAAGCGGACAATGAGCAGTTCTTC,CASREADNEQFF